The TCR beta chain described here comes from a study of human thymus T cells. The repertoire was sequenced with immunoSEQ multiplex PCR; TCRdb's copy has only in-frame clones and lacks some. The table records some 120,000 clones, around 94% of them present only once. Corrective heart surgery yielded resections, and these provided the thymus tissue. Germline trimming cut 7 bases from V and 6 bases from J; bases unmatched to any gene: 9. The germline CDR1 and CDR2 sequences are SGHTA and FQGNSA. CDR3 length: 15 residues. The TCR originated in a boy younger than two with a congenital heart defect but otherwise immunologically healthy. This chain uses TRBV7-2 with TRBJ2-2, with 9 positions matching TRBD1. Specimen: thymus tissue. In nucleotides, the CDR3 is TGTGCCAGCACCCCTCTGGACAGGGGACCCGGGGAGCTGTTTTTT. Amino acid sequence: CASTPLDRGPGELFF.